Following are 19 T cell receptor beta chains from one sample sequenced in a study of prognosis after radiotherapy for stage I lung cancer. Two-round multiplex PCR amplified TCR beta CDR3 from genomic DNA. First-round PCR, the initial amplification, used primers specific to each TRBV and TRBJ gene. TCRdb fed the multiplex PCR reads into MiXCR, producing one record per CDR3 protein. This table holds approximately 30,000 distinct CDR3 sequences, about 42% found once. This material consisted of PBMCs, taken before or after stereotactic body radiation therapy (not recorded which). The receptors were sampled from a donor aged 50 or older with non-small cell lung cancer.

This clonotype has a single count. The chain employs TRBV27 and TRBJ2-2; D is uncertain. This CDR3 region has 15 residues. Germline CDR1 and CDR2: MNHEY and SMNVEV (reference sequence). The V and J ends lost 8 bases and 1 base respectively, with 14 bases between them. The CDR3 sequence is CASRSIIWNTGELFF. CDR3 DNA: TGTGCCAGCCGCTCCATTATCTGGAACACCGGGGAGCTGTTTTTT.

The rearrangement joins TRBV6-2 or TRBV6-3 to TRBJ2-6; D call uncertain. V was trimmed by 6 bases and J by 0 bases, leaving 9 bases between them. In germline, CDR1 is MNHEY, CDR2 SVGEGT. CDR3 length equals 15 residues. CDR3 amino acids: CASRSLSSGANVLTF. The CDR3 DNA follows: TGTGCCAGCAGGAGTCTCAGCTCTGGGGCCAACGTCCTGACTTTC.

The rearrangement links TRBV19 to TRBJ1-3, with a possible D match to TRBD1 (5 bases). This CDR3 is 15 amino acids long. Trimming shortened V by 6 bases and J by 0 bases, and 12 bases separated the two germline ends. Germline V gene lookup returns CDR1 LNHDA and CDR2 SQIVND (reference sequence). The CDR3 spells CASSGHSNSGNTIYF. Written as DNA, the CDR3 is TGTGCCAGTAGCGGACATTCGAACTCTGGAAACACCATATATTTT.

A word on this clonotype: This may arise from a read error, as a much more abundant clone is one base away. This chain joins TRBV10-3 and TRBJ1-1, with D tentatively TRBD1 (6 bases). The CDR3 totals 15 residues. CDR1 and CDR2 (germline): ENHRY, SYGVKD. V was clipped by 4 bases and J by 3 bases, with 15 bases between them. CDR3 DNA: TGTGCCATCAGTGCCCACGGGCAGGGGTACACTGAAGCTTTCTTT. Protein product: CAISAHGQGYTEAFF.

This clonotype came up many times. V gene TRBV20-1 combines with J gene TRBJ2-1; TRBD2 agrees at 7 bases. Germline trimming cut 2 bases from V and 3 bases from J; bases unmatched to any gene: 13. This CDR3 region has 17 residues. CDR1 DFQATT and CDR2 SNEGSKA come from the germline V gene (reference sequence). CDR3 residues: CSARKPGRGGSYNEQFF. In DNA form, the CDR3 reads TGCAGTGCTAGAAAACCTGGACGTGGCGGGAGCTACAATGAGCAGTTCTTC.

CDR3 sequence reads: CASRIGTGREKLFF. CDR3 nucleotides: TGTGCCAGCAGAATCGGGACAGGGAGAGAAAAACTGTTTTTT. V usage is TRBV9 and J usage is TRBJ1-4; TRBD1 matches 9 bases. Unmatched junction bases numbered 7, after V lost 5 bases and J lost 8 bases. This CDR3 is 14 amino acids long. Per the germline V gene, CDR1 is SGDLS and CDR2 is YYNGEE.

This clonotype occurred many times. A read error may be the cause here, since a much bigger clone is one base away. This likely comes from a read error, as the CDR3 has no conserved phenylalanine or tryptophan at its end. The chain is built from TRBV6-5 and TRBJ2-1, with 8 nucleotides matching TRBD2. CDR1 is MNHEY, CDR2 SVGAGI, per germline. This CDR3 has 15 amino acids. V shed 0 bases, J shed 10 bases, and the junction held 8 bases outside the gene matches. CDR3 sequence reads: CASSYSAGGPSEQFL. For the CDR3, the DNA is TGTGCCAGCAGTTACTCGGCGGGGGGCCCGTCGGAGCAGTTCCTC.

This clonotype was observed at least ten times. Here the CDR3 reads CATDRGTYNEQFF. DNA of the CDR3: TGTGCCACCGACAGGGGGACCTACAATGAGCAGTTCTTC. The rearrangement uses TRBV2 and TRBJ2-1; 9 bases fit TRBD1. The CDR3 is made up of 13 amino acids. In germline, CDR1 is SNHLY, CDR2 FYNNEI. V dropped 10 bases and J dropped 2; count of bases not matched to a gene: 3.

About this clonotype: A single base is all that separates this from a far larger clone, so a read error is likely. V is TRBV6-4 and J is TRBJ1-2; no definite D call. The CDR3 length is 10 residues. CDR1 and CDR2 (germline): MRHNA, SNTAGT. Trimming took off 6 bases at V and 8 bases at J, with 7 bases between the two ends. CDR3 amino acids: CASSDHGYTF. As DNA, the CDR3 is TGTGCCAGCAGCGACCACGGCTACACCTTC.

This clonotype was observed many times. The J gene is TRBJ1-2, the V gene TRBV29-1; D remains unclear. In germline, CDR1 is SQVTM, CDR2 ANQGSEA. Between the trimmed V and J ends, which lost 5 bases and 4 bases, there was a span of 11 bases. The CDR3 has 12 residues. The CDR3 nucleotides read TGCAGCGTTCCCGGAGGCTTCTATGGCTACACCTTC. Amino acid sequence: CSVPGGFYGYTF.

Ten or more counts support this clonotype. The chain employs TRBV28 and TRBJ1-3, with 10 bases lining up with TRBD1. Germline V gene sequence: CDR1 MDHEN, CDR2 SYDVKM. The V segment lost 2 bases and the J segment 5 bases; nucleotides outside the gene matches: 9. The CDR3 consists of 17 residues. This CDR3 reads CASSLTGTGAWRNTIYF. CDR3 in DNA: TGTGCCAGCAGTTTAACAGGGACAGGGGCCTGGAGAAACACCATATATTTT.

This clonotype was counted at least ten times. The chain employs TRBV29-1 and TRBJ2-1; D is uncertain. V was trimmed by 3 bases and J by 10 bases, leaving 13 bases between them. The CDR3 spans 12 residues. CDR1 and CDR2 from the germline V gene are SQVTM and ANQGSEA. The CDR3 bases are TGCAGCGTTGATCTACGTGGGGAAGAGCAGTTCTTC. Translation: CSVDLRGEEQFF.

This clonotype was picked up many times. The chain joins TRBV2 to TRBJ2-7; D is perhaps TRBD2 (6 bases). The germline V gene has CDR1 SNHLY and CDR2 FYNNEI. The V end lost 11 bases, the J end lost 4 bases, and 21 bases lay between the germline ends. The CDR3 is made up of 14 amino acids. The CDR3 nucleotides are TGTGCCGGGCATACGGGACTGATTCCTTACGAGCAGTACTTC. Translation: CAGHTGLIPYEQYF. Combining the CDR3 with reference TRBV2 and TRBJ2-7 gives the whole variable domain EPEVTQTPSHQVTQMGQEVILRCVPISNHLYFYWYRQILGQKVEFLVSFYNNEISEKSEIFDDQFSVERPDGSNFTLKIRSTKLEDSAMYFCAGHTGLIPYEQYFGPGTRLTVT.

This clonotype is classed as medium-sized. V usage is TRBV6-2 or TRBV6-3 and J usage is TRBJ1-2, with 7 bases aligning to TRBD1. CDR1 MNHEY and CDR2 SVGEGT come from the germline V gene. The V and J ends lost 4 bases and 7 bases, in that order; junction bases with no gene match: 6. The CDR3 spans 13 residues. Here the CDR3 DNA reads TGTGCCAGCAGTTCCGACAGGGAGGTTGGCTACACCTTC. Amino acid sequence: CASSSDREVGYTF.

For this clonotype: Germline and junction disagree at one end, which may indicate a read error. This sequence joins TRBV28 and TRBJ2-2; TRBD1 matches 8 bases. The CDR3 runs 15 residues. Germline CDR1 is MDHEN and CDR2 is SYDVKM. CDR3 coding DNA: TGTGCCAGCAGACCCGACAGGGGTCACAACGGGGAACTGTTTTTT. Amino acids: CASRPDRGHNGELFF. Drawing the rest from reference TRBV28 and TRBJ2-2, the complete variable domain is DVKVTQSSRYLVKRTGEKVFLECVQDMDHENMFWYRQDPGLGLRLIYFSYDVKMKEKGDIPEGYSVSREKKERFSLILESASTNQTSMYLCASRPDRGHNGELFFGEGSRLTVL.

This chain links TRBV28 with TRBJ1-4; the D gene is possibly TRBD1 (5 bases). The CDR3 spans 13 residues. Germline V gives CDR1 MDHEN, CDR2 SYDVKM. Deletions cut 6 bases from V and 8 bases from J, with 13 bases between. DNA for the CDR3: TGTGCCAGCAGCCCCTCTCGGGGGGAAAAACTGTTTTTT. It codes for CASSPSRGEKLFF.

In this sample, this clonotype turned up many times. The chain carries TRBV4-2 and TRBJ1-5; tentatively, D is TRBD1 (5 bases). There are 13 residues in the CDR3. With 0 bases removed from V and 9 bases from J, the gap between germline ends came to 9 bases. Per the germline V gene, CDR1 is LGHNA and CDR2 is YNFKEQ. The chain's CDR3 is CASSQEGGRPQHF. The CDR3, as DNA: TGTGCCAGCAGCCAAGAGGGGGGTCGGCCCCAGCATTTT.

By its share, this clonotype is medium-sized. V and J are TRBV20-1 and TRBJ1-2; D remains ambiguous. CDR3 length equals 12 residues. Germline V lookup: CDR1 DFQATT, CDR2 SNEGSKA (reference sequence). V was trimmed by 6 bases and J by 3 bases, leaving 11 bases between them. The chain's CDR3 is CSATRDDYGYTF. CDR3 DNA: TGCAGTGCGACCCGTGACGACTATGGCTACACCTTC.

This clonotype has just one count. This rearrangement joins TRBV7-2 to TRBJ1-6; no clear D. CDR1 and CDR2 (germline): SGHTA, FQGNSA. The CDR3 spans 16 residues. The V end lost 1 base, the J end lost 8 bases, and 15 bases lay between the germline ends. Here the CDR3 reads CASSLEGESWDSPLHF. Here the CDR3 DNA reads TGTGCCAGCAGCTTAGAAGGTGAATCCTGGGATTCACCCCTCCACTTT.